Sequencing of this T cell receptor (beta chain) was carried out in a study of graft-versus-host responses after intestinal transplantation. On the study more broadly: Each recipient received anti-thymocyte globulin induction, then tacrolimus and steroids for about 3 years.

The CDR3 loop spans 13 amino acids. Germline-derived CDR1 and CDR2 are SGHTA and FQGTGA. V lost 4 bases and J lost 3, with 8 bases in between. Sequenced by immunoSEQ multiplex PCR; TCRdb stores in-frame clones only, minus some. The sample contains about 88,000 clones, roughly 92% of which appear only once. Comment on this clone: Its antigen remains unidentified.

Material: unstimulated CD4+ T cells sorted from spleen or lymph node cells, obtained before intestinal transplant. The receptor was isolated from a human donor who received an intestinal transplant. The chain links TRBV7-3 to TRBJ2-3; possibly TRBD1 for D (5 bases). The CDR3 protein is CASSSGHTDTQYF. The CDR3 DNA follows: TGTGCCAGCAGCTCAGGGCATACAGATACGCAGTATTTT.